The present entry profiles one T cell receptor (beta chain) with its context. The sample holds a few counts of this clonotype. Its specific antigen is unknown. No much larger clone is present one base from it, and per-base qualities are unavailable. Receptors were amplified or captured by 5' RACE. TCRbeta was amplified in two PCR rounds using Phusion High-Fidelity polymerase, and the primers carried sample-specific barcodes. TCRbeta libraries were generated by template-switch cDNA synthesis with SMARTScribe reverse transcriptase and a TRBC-specific primer. After barcoding, samples were pooled and then prepared using the NEBNext Ultra DNA Library Prep Kit for Illumina. Libraries were sequenced on an Illumina MiSeq with the MiSeq reagent kit v2, 300 cycles. Regarding the original processing steps: Reads were demultiplexed by barcode with Jemultiplexer and aligned with MiTCR using default parameters. Non-functional sequences were removed with VDJtools, and each clonotype was defined by its amino acid sequence, with frequencies calculated from the assigned sequence reads. The clonal space homeostasis analysis grouped clonotypes by frequency into over-represented (0.05-1), large, medium and small bins. The public reads were run again by TCRdb, first through fastp at Q25 and then through MiXCR, and only productive beta chains were kept. Rows with one shared CDR3 protein collapse into an entry with the most common genes and DNA. Clone size and V and J calls follow TCRdb, not the original study. The sample table holds 700 to 900 distinct CDR3 sequences, of which approximately 17% were seen once. The top ten clones comprise around 40% of the sample.

Reading from cysteine to phenylalanine, the CDR3 counts 15 amino acids. Just the 45-base CDR3 DNA is kept, in frame starting at base 1. V is pared back by 1 base and J by 1 base, with 7 bases lying between the germline termini. Per the germline V gene (reference sequence), LGHDT is the CDR1 and YNNKEL is the CDR2. This specimen's time point label, interpreted: after infection, following antibiotic treatment. Using flow cytometry, MAIT cells, defined as Valpha7.2+ CD161+ T cells, were identified and sorted. Over time, circulating MAIT cell TCRbeta repertoires were profiled in 6 or 7 volunteers who came down with enteric fever following controlled oral challenge with live Salmonella Paratyphi A. MAIT cell samples were contributed by each diagnosed volunteer at pre-infection, mid-infection and post-infection timepoints. Enteric fever was diagnosed on the basis of Paratyphi A bacteremia and/or persistent fever above 38 degrees C lasting more than 12 hours. Diagnosis of infection in challenged volunteers occurred between day 4 and day 7 after challenge. For RNA extraction, between about 5,000 and 11,000 MAIT cells from each sample were sorted straight into RNAqueous-Micro lysis buffer. Lymphoprep gradient centrifugation was used to isolate peripheral blood mononuclear cells from blood samples and leukocyte cones. Cell sorting used a BD FACSAria Fusion or BD FACSAria III sorter.

The data belong to a study of MAIT cells during Salmonella Paratyphi A infection (dated by TCRdb to 2016 to 2017). As for the study more broadly: Adult volunteers aged 18 to 60 swallowed one dose of 1-5x10^3 CFU of S. Paratyphi A strain NVGH308. Diagnosed volunteers received ciprofloxacin 500 mg twice daily for 14 days starting at diagnosis.

Beyond this particular receptor, the publication reports: MAIT TRBV usage was oligoclonal with a preference for TRBV20 and TRBV6, and infection appeared not to change this usage. The space taken up by over-represented MAIT clonotypes dropped significantly from baseline to mid-infection (around 0.15 to 0.10), while post-infection showed no significant difference. Compared with healthy controls, diagnosed volunteers had more expansion or contraction among the top five MAIT clonotypes (about 0.5 versus 0.13), a finding that suggests the repertoire is reshaped by infection. The availability of volunteer samples limited the sample sizes, but these sizes were considered adequate to detect differences between groups.

The clonotype comes from a person aged 18 to 70 who was deliberately infected with Salmonella Paratyphi A in a paratyphoid fever challenge study. The chain uses TRBV3-1 and TRBJ2-2, and the D gene may be TRBD2, 6 bases matching. The starting material was MAIT cells from blood, obtained at the last sampling point of the challenge study. Read as DNA, the sequence is TGTGCCAGCAGCCAAGGGGACTTGAACACCGGGGAGCTGTTTTTT. Protein translation: CASSQGDLNTGELFF.